Below are 10 T cell receptor beta chains sequenced from a single sample in a study of blood T cell repertoires in COVID-19. Repertoires were generated with immunoSEQ multiplex PCR, while TCRdb's copy carries only in-frame clones and drops some. The sample lists fewer than 350,000 clones; roughly 87% were seen once. Sequences were obtained from PBMCs or T cells enriched from blood (not recorded which). All receptors derive from a woman between 40 and 55 years old who had recovered from COVID-19.

The V gene is TRBV7-9, the J gene TRBJ1-4, with a possible D match to TRBD1 (6 bases). With 6 bases removed from V and 6 bases from J, the gap between germline ends came to 17 bases. The CDR3 contains 15 residues. The germline CDR1 and CDR2 sequences are SEHNR and FQNEAQ (reference sequence). The CDR3 region is CASRPNRDAYEKLFF. The CDR3 DNA reads TGTGCCAGCAGGCCTAACAGGGACGCATATGAAAAACTGTTTTTT.

V usage is TRBV2 and J usage is TRBJ2-1; 7 positions agree with TRBD2. CDR1 is SNHLY and CDR2 is FYNNEI in the germline V gene. V was clipped by 4 bases and J by 7 bases; unmatched bases: 10. The CDR3 totals 15 residues. CDR3 DNA sequence: TGTGCCAGCAGTGTAGGCAGGCCCGGGGGGAATGAGCAGTTCTTC. Its translation is CASSVGRPGGNEQFF.

The rearrangement uses TRBV7-3 and TRBJ2-6; TRBD2 is a possible D gene (6 bases). The ends were cut back, 1 base at V and 2 bases at J, with 12 bases in the middle. From germline, CDR1 is SGHTA and CDR2 FQGTGA. There are 17 residues in the CDR3. The CDR3 sequence is CASSLRRDTPGANVLTF. The CDR3 bases are TGTGCCAGCAGCTTAAGGAGGGATACGCCTGGGGCCAACGTCCTGACTTTC.

This clone has only one observation. The rearrangement joins TRBV28 to TRBJ2-3, with 9 positions matching TRBD2. Trimming cost V 5 bases and J 5 bases; bases outside gene matches: 11. Germline V gene lookup returns CDR1 MDHEN and CDR2 SYDVKM. The CDR3 covers 16 residues. CDR3 sequence: CASSGREGLRLDTQYF. The CDR3, as DNA: TGTGCCAGCAGTGGGCGGGAGGGCCTACGGTTAGATACGCAGTATTTT. The whole variable domain, filled in from reference TRBV28 and TRBJ2-3, reads DVKVTQSSRYLVKRTGEKVFLECVQDMDHENMFWYRQDPGLGLRLIYFSYDVKMKEKGDIPEGYSVSREKKERFSLILESASTNQTSMYLCASSGREGLRLDTQYFGPGTRLTVL.

The chain joins TRBV27 to TRBJ1-2; D is unclear. V shed 2 bases and J shed 4 bases, with 5 bases lying between them. The germline CDR1 and CDR2 sequences are MNHEY and SMNVEV (reference sequence). CDR3 length: 12 amino acids. The CDR3 region is CASSLPLYGYTF. In DNA, the CDR3 is TGTGCCAGCAGTTTACCCCTCTATGGCTACACCTTC.

DNA for the CDR3: TGTGCCACCGCAAACCATGGCAGAACAAATCAGCCCCAGCATTTT. Translated, it gives CATANHGRTNQPQHF. The gene calls are TRBV24-1 and TRBJ1-5; D not certain. Germline lookup yields CDR1 KGHDR and CDR2 SFDVKD. The ends were cut back, 9 bases at V and 4 bases at J, with 18 bases in the middle. The length of the CDR3 is 15 residues.

This clone occurred once. CDR3 DNA: TGTGCCAGCAGCTTGGTACAGGGATGGAAGGAGGCGGCGGGTGAGCAGTTCTTC. It translates to CASSLVQGWKEAAGEQFF. The chain recombines TRBV5-6 with TRBJ2-1, with a weak D call TRBD1 (6 bases). CDR1 is SGHDT and CDR2 is YYEEEE in the germline V gene. V was clipped by 0 bases and J by 9 bases, with 25 bases between them. The CDR3 runs to 18 residues.

J is TRBJ2-2 and V is TRBV11-3; 12 nucleotides line up with TRBD2. Per germline, CDR1 SGHNT and CDR2 YENEEA. CDR3 length: 17 amino acids. Unmatched junction bases numbered 14, after V lost 5 bases and J lost 10 bases. The CDR3 nucleotides are TGTGCCAGCAGCCTCGGACTAGCGGGGACCCTACCCGAGGAGCTGTTTTTT. This translates into CASSLGLAGTLPEELFF.

Only a few counts were recorded for this clone. Other DNA sequences in the sample encode the same CDR3. CDR3 DNA sequence: TGTGCCAGCAGCTCGGGACTAGCGGAGGAGACCCAGTACTTC. Its protein product is CASSSGLAEETQYF. The chain links TRBV5-4 to TRBJ2-5; 11 bases are a match to TRBD2. Germline values: CDR1 SGHNT, CDR2 YYREEE (reference sequence). This CDR3 spans 14 amino acids. V lost 3 bases and J lost 5; bases outside the gene matches: 3.

The CDR3 spells CAWSVPLVDEQFF. CDR3 bases: TGTGCCTGGAGTGTACCACTAGTGGATGAGCAGTTCTTC. This sequence joins TRBV30 and TRBJ2-1; D possibly corresponds to TRBD2 (5 bases). Germline CDR1 reads GTSNPN; CDR2 reads SVGIG (reference sequence). The CDR3 has 13 residues. Trimming took off 0 bases at V and 8 bases at J, with 11 bases between the two ends.